These 20 T cell receptor beta chains originate from one sample sequenced in a study of blood T cell repertoires in COVID-19. Measured with immunoSEQ multiplex PCR; TCRdb has only the in-frame clones, and not every one. The sample consists of fewer than 350,000 clones, 85% of them appearing once. The sample comprised PBMCs or T cells enriched from blood (not recorded which). The receptors derive from a woman in her forties or fifties who had recovered from COVID-19.

This chain joins TRBV4-1 and TRBJ2-3; 7 bases align to TRBD1. This CDR3 is 13 amino acids long. Unmatched junction bases numbered 3, after V lost 0 bases and J lost 9 bases. Germline V CDR1 and CDR2: MGHRA, YSYEKL. CDR3 region: CASSQELQGTQYF. CDR3 DNA sequence: TGCGCCAGCAGCCAAGAATTACAGGGGACGCAGTATTTT.

V gene TRBV28 combines with J gene TRBJ1-1; possible D gene TRBD1, 5 bases. V lost 6 bases to trimming and J lost 5 bases, with 13 bases between them. Looked up from germline, CDR1 is MDHEN and CDR2 is SYDVKM. This CDR3 region has 13 residues. The CDR3 region is CASSSRVKTEAFF. CDR3 coding DNA: TGTGCCAGCAGCAGCAGGGTTAAAACTGAAGCTTTCTTT.

The chain joins TRBV20-1 to TRBJ2-3, with TRBD1 as a possible D gene (6 bases). Germline-derived CDR1 and CDR2 are DFQATT and SNEGSKA (reference sequence). The V end lost 5 bases, the J end lost 10 bases, and 13 bases lay between the germline ends. This CDR3 is 11 amino acids long. In DNA, the CDR3 is TGCAGTGCTGAAACAGGGTCCGCGCAGTATTTT. Protein sequence: CSAETGSAQYF.

The CDR3 DNA follows: TGTGCCAGCTCATCGGAGAGGCAAACTGAAGCTTTCTTT. Translation gives CASSSERQTEAFF. This sequence joins TRBV18 and TRBJ1-1; no firm D call. From germline, CDR1 is KGHSH and CDR2 LQKENI. Trimming left V 5 bases short and J 5 bases short, with 12 bases between. The CDR3 contains 13 residues. Full variable domain (missing parts from reference TRBV18 and TRBJ1-1): NAGVMQNPRHLVRRRGQEARLRCSPMKGHSHVYWYRQLPEEGLKFMVYLQKENIIDESGMPKERFSAEFPKEGPSILRIQQVVRGDSAAYFCASSSERQTEAFFGQGTRLTVV.

The chain links TRBV28 to TRBJ1-5; 8 bases agree with TRBD1. The CDR3 has 15 amino acids. The germline V gene has CDR1 MDHEN and CDR2 SYDVKM. Germline trimming cut 6 bases from V and 6 bases from J; bases unmatched to any gene: 10. CDR3 amino acids: CASSPAGGLGQPQHF. The DNA of the CDR3 is TGTGCCAGCAGCCCAGCAGGGGGCTTGGGTCAGCCCCAGCATTTT.

The CDR3 region has the DNA TGTGCCAGCAGCGGCTCTCAGTGGAGCACAGATACGCAGTATTTT. As protein: CASSGSQWSTDTQYF. V and J are TRBV3-1 (or the pseudogene TRBV3-2) and TRBJ2-3; unclear D gene. The length of the CDR3 is 15 residues. Germline V CDR1 and CDR2: LGHDT, YNNKEL (reference sequence). V was pared by 5 bases and J by 0 bases, with 12 bases between.

Only one count was recorded for this clone. The chain recombines TRBV19 with TRBJ2-1; TRBD1 might be the D (6 bases). V lost 5 bases and J 3 bases, leaving 11 bases between the germline ends. The CDR3 sequence is 14 residues long. Per the germline V gene, CDR1 is LNHDA and CDR2 is SQIVND (reference sequence). CDR3 bases: TGTGCCAGTAGTTATCAGGGGAGCTACAATGAGCAGTTCTTC. As protein: CASSYQGSYNEQFF.

This chain connects TRBV5-6 to TRBJ1-1; 9 bases fit TRBD1. Germline-derived CDR1 and CDR2 are SGHDT and YYEEEE. V was pared by 0 bases and J by 5 bases, with 2 bases of the junction left unmatched. This CDR3 has 14 residues. CDR3 residues: CASSLDRGLTEAFF. CDR3 DNA: TGTGCCAGCAGCTTGGACAGGGGGCTGACTGAAGCTTTCTTT.

J is TRBJ2-7 and V is TRBV15, with 7 bases identical to TRBD1. This CDR3 has 15 residues. The V gene's germline CDR1 is LNHNV and CDR2 YYDKDF (reference sequence). The junction had 11 bases not matched to a gene; V was cut back by 6 bases and J by 3 bases. The CDR3 region has the DNA TGTGCCACCAGACCAGGGGGTCTAAATCACTACGAGCAGTACTTC. Protein sequence: CATRPGGLNHYEQYF.

This clone was observed a handful of times. The J gene is TRBJ2-2, the V gene TRBV3-1 (or the pseudogene TRBV3-2); TRBD2 is a possible D gene (5 bases). CDR3 length: 17 amino acids. With 3 bases removed from V and 5 bases from J, the gap between germline ends came to 19 bases. Germline V CDR1 and CDR2: LGHDT, YNNKEL (reference sequence). The CDR3 DNA is TGTGCCAGCAGCCACACCGGTGGGAGAGTTTATACCGGGGAGCTGTTTTTT. Protein: CASSHTGGRVYTGELFF.

CDR3 coding DNA: TGCGCCAGCAGCTTGAATTCTGGACAAGGTTATGGCTACACCTTC. This codes for CASSLNSGQGYGYTF. This chain uses TRBV5-1 with TRBJ1-2, with TRBD1 as a possible D gene (5 bases). This CDR3 spans 15 amino acids. The V gene lost 1 base and the J gene lost 5 bases, with 15 bases spanning the gap. Per the germline V gene, CDR1 is SGHRS and CDR2 is YFSETQ. Full variable domain (outside the CDR3, taken from reference TRBV5-1 and TRBJ1-2): KAGVTQTPRYLIKTRGQQVTLSCSPISGHRSVSWYQQTPGQGLQFLFEYFSETQRNKGNFPGRFSGRQFSNSRSEMNVSTLELGDSALYLCASSLNSGQGYGYTFGSGTRLTVV.

The chain couples TRBV19 to TRBJ1-1; the match to TRBD1 covers 7 bases. In germline, CDR1 is LNHDA, CDR2 SQIVND (reference sequence). With 6 bases clipped from V and 0 bases from J, the junction kept 7 bases outside the gene matches. The CDR3 is 15 residues long. The CDR3 nucleotides are TGTGCCAGTAGGGAAGGGACAGCAATGAACACTGAAGCTTTCTTT. It is translated as CASREGTAMNTEAFF.

V and J are TRBV14 and TRBJ1-2; a weak D match, TRBD1 (6 bases). V lost 4 bases, J lost 4 bases, and 16 bases lay in between. Germline V gives CDR1 SGHDN, CDR2 FVKESK. The CDR3 has 15 amino acids. CDR3 residues: CASSRNHRVGYGYTF. The CDR3 region has the DNA TGTGCCAGCAGCCGAAATCACAGGGTCGGCTATGGCTACACCTTC.

The CDR3: CASSFGQTNTEAFF. CDR3 sequence (DNA): TGTGCCAGCAGCTTCGGACAGACGAACACTGAAGCTTTCTTT. The chain links TRBV28 to TRBJ1-1, with D perhaps TRBD1 (6 bases). There are 14 residues in the CDR3. The V gene lost 6 bases and the J gene lost 1 base, with 12 bases spanning the gap. From germline, CDR1 is MDHEN and CDR2 SYDVKM.

The V and J genes are TRBV10-3 and TRBJ1-5; D is uncertain. V was cut by 10 bases and J by 4 bases, with 14 bases left in between. The CDR3 covers 13 residues. CDR1 is ENHRY and CDR2 is SYGVKD in the germline V gene. CDR3 in amino acids: CATGGEGNQPQHF. Here the CDR3 DNA reads TGTGCCACGGGCGGGGAGGGTAATCAGCCCCAGCATTTT.

The chain has TRBV3-1 (or the pseudogene TRBV3-2) and TRBJ2-2; TRBD2 matches at 7 bases. Germline V gene sequence: CDR1 LGHDT, CDR2 YNNKEL (reference sequence). V dropped 0 bases and J dropped 5; count of bases not matched to a gene: 6. The CDR3 is 16 residues long. CDR3 bases: TGTGCCAGCAGCCAAGAAAGCGGGGTCGGTACCGGGGAGCTGTTTTTT. It specifies CASSQESGVGTGELFF.

The chain employs TRBV9 and TRBJ1-2; possible D gene TRBD1, 5 bases. The V gene's germline CDR1 is SGDLS and CDR2 YYNGEE. Trimming removed 0 bases at V and 7 bases at J, with 13 bases between. The CDR3 loop spans 14 amino acids. CDR3 region: CASSVVGGVGGYTF. The CDR3 DNA follows: TGTGCCAGCAGCGTAGTCGGGGGTGTAGGTGGCTACACCTTC.

CDR3 sequence reads: CSVADYRGEKLFF. The CDR3 region has the DNA TGCAGCGTTGCTGACTACCGAGGGGAAAAACTGTTTTTT. The J gene is TRBJ1-4, the V gene TRBV29-1; no clear D gene. This CDR3 region has 13 residues. The V end was cut by 4 bases, the J end by 8 bases, with 14 bases between. Germline assignment: CDR1 SQVTM and CDR2 ANQGSEA.

This chain joins TRBV25-1 and TRBJ1-2, with D unclear. Germline V CDR1 and CDR2: MGHDK, SYGVNS. The CDR3 runs 14 residues. The V end lost 2 bases, the J end lost 8 bases, and 15 bases lay between the germline ends. The CDR3 here is CASSEITWSQGYTF. As DNA, the CDR3 is TGTGCCAGCAGTGAAATTACATGGAGCCAGGGCTACACCTTC.

This rearrangement joins TRBV7-2 to TRBJ2-7; D perhaps matches TRBD2 (6 bases). Deletions cut 2 bases from V and 3 bases from J, with 14 bases between. The CDR3 loop spans 15 amino acids. Germline V gene lookup returns CDR1 SGHTA and CDR2 FQGNSA. CDR3 coding DNA: TGTGCCAGCAGCTTATCTGGGGGAGCGGGCTACGAGCAGTACTTC. Its translation: CASSLSGGAGYEQYF.